What follows are 20 T cell receptor beta chains derived from one specimen sequenced in a study of blood T cell repertoires in COVID-19 (dated by TCRdb to the early 2020s). Library method: the immunoSEQ multiplex PCR assay. TCRdb retrieved this table from immuneACCESS and kept in-frame rearrangements only. Not all clones are present; in checked studies, unresolved V genes account for under half, and no reason is known for the remainder. Within this sample are 330,000 or so clones, with roughly 87% of them counted one time only. The leading ten clones occupy almost 3% of the sample. The sequenced sample was PBMCs or T cells enriched from blood (not recorded which). The receptors stem from a woman younger than 45 who had recovered from COVID-19.

The V gene is TRBV11-2, the J gene TRBJ1-2, with 11 bases that match TRBD1. The CDR3 has 15 residues. Germline CDR1 is SGHAT and CDR2 is FQNNGV. V dropped 5 bases and J dropped 4; count of bases not matched to a gene: 6. As DNA, the CDR3 is TGTGCCAGCAGCGCGCCCGGGACAGGGGGCTATGGCTACACCTTC. Protein product: CASSAPGTGGYGYTF.

V and J are TRBV7-8 and TRBJ2-1, with 7 bases lining up with TRBD1. Trimming cost V 5 bases and J 5 bases; bases outside gene matches: 3. CDR1 is SGHVS and CDR2 is FQNEAQ in the germline V gene. The CDR3 has 13 amino acids. DNA for the CDR3: TGTGCCAGCAGCCGCACAGGGGACAATGAGCAGTTCTTC. Protein: CASSRTGDNEQFF.

This sequence joins TRBV5-1 and TRBJ2-5; 8 positions match TRBD1. CDR3 length: 14 residues. In germline, CDR1 is SGHRS, CDR2 YFSETQ. V shed 3 bases and J 5 bases; nucleotides not matched to a gene: 6. CDR3 DNA: TGCGCCAGCAGCTCGCAGGGGGCTGGGGAGACCCAGTACTTC. It specifies CASSSQGAGETQYF.

This chain connects TRBV10-3 to TRBJ2-5; 8 bases are a match to TRBD1. The CDR3 consists of 13 residues. The junction had 1 base not matched to a gene; V was cut back by 6 bases and J by 1 base. The germline V gene encodes CDR1 ENHRY and CDR2 SYGVKD. The CDR3 DNA reads TGTGCCATCAGCACAGGGGGCCAAGAGACCCAGTACTTC. The encoded protein is CAISTGGQETQYF.

The chain uses TRBV5-8 and TRBJ1-5; D call uncertain. V dropped 2 bases and J dropped 0 bases, with 6 bases sitting between them. Looked up from germline, CDR1 is SGHTS and CDR2 is YDEGEE. The length of the CDR3 is 14 residues. The CDR3 spells CASSLSYSNQPQHF. The CDR3 bases are TGTGCCAGCAGCTTATCGTATAGCAATCAGCCCCAGCATTTT.

The genes are TRBV7-8 and TRBJ2-7; D remains ambiguous. The CDR3 covers 13 residues. The V and J ends lost 4 bases and 6 bases respectively, with 13 bases between them. The germline CDR1 and CDR2 sequences are SGHVS and FQNEAQ. The DNA for the CDR3 is TGTGCCAGCAGCTCCTACTTCCTCCGCGAGCAGTACTTC. Protein sequence: CASSSYFLREQYF.

The CDR3 spells CASSYGRDNYGYTF. The DNA for the CDR3 is TGTGCCAGCAGTTACGGGAGGGACAACTATGGCTACACCTTC. The chain joins TRBV6-5 to TRBJ1-2, with D possibly TRBD1 on 5 matching bases. The CDR3 spans 14 residues. Trimming stripped 2 bases from V and 2 bases from J, with 9 bases between. Per germline, CDR1 MNHEY and CDR2 SVGAGI.

The chain joins TRBV6-1 to TRBJ2-7; 8 bases align to TRBD1. Germline CDR1 and CDR2: MNHNS and SASEGT. The ends lost 3 bases at V and 4 bases at J; junction bases unmatched: 8. This CDR3 spans 15 amino acids. As DNA, the CDR3 is TGTGCCAGCAGTGATCGACCAGGGGGCATTTACGAGCAGTACTTC. This sequence encodes CASSDRPGGIYEQYF.

V and J are TRBV9 and TRBJ1-2, with 9 bases aligning to TRBD1. Germline CDR1 reads SGDLS; CDR2 reads YYNGEE. V gave up 3 bases and J gave up 7 bases; unmatched junction bases: 10. The CDR3 has 15 amino acids. The CDR3 reads CASSEGTGRSGGYTF. The CDR3 nucleotides are TGTGCCAGCAGCGAGGGGACAGGGCGAAGCGGTGGCTACACCTTC.

CDR3 loop: CACTLLSGGVGYTF. CDR3 coding DNA: TGTGCCTGCACACTCCTATCAGGGGGCGTTGGCTACACCTTC. The gene calls are TRBV30 and TRBJ1-2; TRBD1 aligns across 8 bases. J lost 7 bases, V lost 6 bases, and 13 bases had no gene match. Germline V gene sequence: CDR1 GTSNPN, CDR2 SVGIG (reference sequence). The CDR3 spans 14 residues.

The V and J genes are TRBV5-1 and TRBJ2-1; weak D call: TRBD2 (6 bases). Germline V gene data show CDR1 as SGHRS and CDR2 as YFSETQ. The CDR3 spans 15 residues. V gave up 1 base and J gave up 0 bases, with 8 bases separating them. In DNA form, the CDR3 reads TGCGCCAGCAGCTTGACTAGCACCTCCTACAATGAGCAGTTCTTC. Its protein is CASSLTSTSYNEQFF.

The CDR3 DNA is TGTGCCAGCAGGTATTATCAGGGGTCTGGTGGAAACACCATATATTTT. Its protein product is CASRYYQGSGGNTIYF. V is TRBV7-9 and J is TRBJ1-3; tentative D call: TRBD1 (6 bases). V was clipped by 6 bases and J by 3 bases, with 18 bases between them. In germline, CDR1 is SEHNR, CDR2 FQNEAQ (reference sequence). This CDR3 is built from 16 residues.

Concerning this clone: Other DNA sequences of this sample code for an identical CDR3. The chain has TRBV5-1 and TRBJ2-7, with TRBD1 matching 12 bases. Germline trimming cut 3 bases from V and 5 bases from J; bases unmatched to any gene: 3. Germline values: CDR1 SGHRS, CDR2 YFSETQ. The CDR3 runs 14 residues. The CDR3 is CASSSGTGGDEQYF. The CDR3 region has the DNA TGCGCCAGCAGCTCTGGGACAGGGGGCGACGAGCAGTACTTC.

This chain uses TRBV5-1 with TRBJ2-2, with TRBD2 identical over 14 bases. The CDR3 runs to 17 residues. Trimming at V came to 8 bases and at J to 6 bases, leaving 12 bases not matched to a gene. From germline, CDR1 is SGHRS and CDR2 YFSETQ. CDR3 in amino acids: CASRPLWGLAGAGELFF. The CDR3 DNA reads TGCGCCAGTCGTCCTCTATGGGGACTAGCGGGGGCCGGGGAGCTGTTTTTT. The full variable domain, completed using reference TRBV5-1 and TRBJ2-2, is KAGVTQTPRYLIKTRGQQVTLSCSPISGHRSVSWYQQTPGQGLQFLFEYFSETQRNKGNFPGRFSGRQFSNSRSEMNVSTLELGDSALYLCASRPLWGLAGAGELFFGEGSRLTVL.

This chain uses TRBV7-2 with TRBJ1-5; 9 bases match TRBD1. The germline gives CDR1 SGHTA, CDR2 FQGNSA. CDR3 size: 14 residues. Trimming at V came to 5 bases and at J to 8 bases, leaving 7 bases not matched to a gene. The CDR3 DNA reads as TGTGCCAGCAGCCTTGGGACAGGGTTGGAGCCCCAGCATTTT. It codes for CASSLGTGLEPQHF.

The rearrangement links TRBV28 to TRBJ2-7, with 7 bases matching TRBD1. Looked up from germline, CDR1 is MDHEN and CDR2 is SYDVKM. Losses at the gene ends were 6 bases for V and 4 bases for J; bases not matched to a gene: 9. CDR3 length: 14 amino acids. CDR3: CASSQQGMEYEQYF. As DNA, the CDR3 is TGTGCCAGCAGCCAACAGGGGATGGAGTACGAGCAGTACTTC.

This chain links TRBV6-5 with TRBJ1-2, with a tentative D call TRBD1 (5 bases). The CDR3 totals 13 residues. Per germline, CDR1 MNHEY and CDR2 SVGAGI. Trimming took off 10 bases at V and 2 bases at J, with 14 bases between the two ends. The CDR3 bases are TGTGCCACCCAGCGGGACCGGAACTATGGCTACACCTTC. It codes for CATQRDRNYGYTF.

The chain uses TRBV7-2 and TRBJ1-1, with 12 bases identical to TRBD1. CDR3 length: 17 residues. Germline CDR1 reads SGHTA; CDR2 reads FQGNSA. V lost 1 base, J lost 0 bases, and 3 bases stayed unmatched. This chain's CDR3 is CASSLGWDRGLNTEAFF. The CDR3 nucleotides are TGTGCCAGCAGCTTAGGTTGGGACAGGGGGCTGAACACTGAAGCTTTCTTT.

This sequence joins TRBV5-1 and TRBJ2-1; 9 nucleotides match TRBD1. The germline V gene has CDR1 SGHRS and CDR2 YFSETQ. With 4 bases clipped from V and 2 bases from J, the junction kept 4 bases outside the gene matches. The CDR3 runs 15 residues. The CDR3, as DNA: TGCGCCAGCAGCCCCGGGACAGGGCCCTACAATGAGCAGTTCTTC. Its protein product is CASSPGTGPYNEQFF.

The rearrangement joins TRBV19 to TRBJ2-1; 7 bases are shared with TRBD2. CDR1 and CDR2 (germline): LNHDA, SQIVND (reference sequence). V trimming: 6 bases; J trimming: 4 bases; junction bases outside the gene matches: 18. This CDR3 region has 18 residues. This CDR3 reads CASRLHSLTGGTYNEQFF. Written as DNA, the CDR3 is TGTGCCAGTAGGCTCCACTCCCTCACGGGGGGAACGTACAATGAGCAGTTCTTC.